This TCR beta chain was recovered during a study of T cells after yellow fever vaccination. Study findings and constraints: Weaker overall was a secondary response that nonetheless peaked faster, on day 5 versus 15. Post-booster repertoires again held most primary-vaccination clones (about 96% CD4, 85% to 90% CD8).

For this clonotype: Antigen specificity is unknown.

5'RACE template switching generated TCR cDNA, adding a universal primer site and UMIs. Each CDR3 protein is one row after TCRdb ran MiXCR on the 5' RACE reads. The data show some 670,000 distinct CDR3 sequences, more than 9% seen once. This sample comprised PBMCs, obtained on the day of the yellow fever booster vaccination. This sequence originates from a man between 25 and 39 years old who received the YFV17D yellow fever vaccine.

This CDR3 is CSAGENAGELFF. The CDR3 coding sequence is TGCAGTGCGGGGGAAAACGCCGGGGAGCTGTTTTTT. The gene calls are TRBV20-1 and TRBJ2-2; the D gene could be TRBD1 or TRBD2 (5 bases each). Germline V gene data show CDR1 as DFQATT and CDR2 as SNEGSKA (reference sequence). The V gene lost 6 bases and the J gene lost 6 bases, with 11 bases spanning the gap. CDR3 length: 12 amino acids.